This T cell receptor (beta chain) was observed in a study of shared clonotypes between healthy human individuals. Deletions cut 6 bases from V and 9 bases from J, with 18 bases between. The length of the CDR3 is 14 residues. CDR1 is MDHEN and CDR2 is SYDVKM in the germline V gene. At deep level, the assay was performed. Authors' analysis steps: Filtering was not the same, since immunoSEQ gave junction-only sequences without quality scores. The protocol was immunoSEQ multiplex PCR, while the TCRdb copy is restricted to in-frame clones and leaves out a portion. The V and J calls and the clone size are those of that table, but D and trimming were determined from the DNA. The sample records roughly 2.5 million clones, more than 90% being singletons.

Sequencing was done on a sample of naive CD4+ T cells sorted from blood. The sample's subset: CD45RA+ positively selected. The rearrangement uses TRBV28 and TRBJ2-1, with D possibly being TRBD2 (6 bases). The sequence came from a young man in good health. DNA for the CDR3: TGTGCCAGCAGCCTGGGACTCCCGGGGATTGAGCAGTTCTTC. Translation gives CASSLGLPGIEQFF.